One sample yielded the 30 T cell receptor beta chains listed below, sequenced in a study of cytomegalovirus exposure and HLA in healthy donors. Both 60 Vbeta primers and 13 Jbeta primers went into the PCR. Here immunoSEQ multiplex PCR was the method, and the copy in TCRdb shows in-frame clones only, minus some. The sample has about 150,000 clones, around 75% seen once; the top ten hold about 11%. The material sequenced was PBMCs. The receptors originated from a man aged 18 to 35 in good health and CMV-seropositive.

CDR3 DNA sequence: TGTGCCAGCAGCCAAGTTCTGTTCACAGAAAAATCCTACGAGCAGTACTTC. Its protein product is CASSQVLFTEKSYEQYF. The chain is built from TRBV4-2 and TRBJ2-7; D gene ambiguous. The CDR3 has 17 amino acids. Trimming left V 1 base short and J 1 base short, with 17 bases between. Germline V gives CDR1 LGHNA, CDR2 YNFKEQ.

V gene TRBV5-1 combines with J gene TRBJ2-3; D remains ambiguous. The germline CDR1 and CDR2 sequences are SGHRS and YFSETQ. Trimming stripped 0 bases from V and 7 bases from J, with 21 bases between. The CDR3 has 17 amino acids. CDR3 sequence (DNA): TGCGCCAGCAGCTTGGTTGAGAGCGAAAAGCTGCGGAATACGCAGTATTTT. This sequence encodes CASSLVESEKLRNTQYF.

The gene calls are TRBV15 and TRBJ1-2, with D unresolved. This CDR3 has 14 amino acids. Germline V gene data show CDR1 as LNHNV and CDR2 as YYDKDF (reference sequence). Trimming removed 0 bases at V and 7 bases at J, with 12 bases between. The CDR3 reads CATSRDLREGGYTF. CDR3 bases: TGTGCCACCAGCAGAGATCTGCGCGAGGGTGGCTACACCTTC.

J is TRBJ2-2 and V is TRBV18; possible D gene TRBD1, 6 bases. This CDR3 is 15 amino acids long. Germline CDR1 reads KGHSH; CDR2 reads LQKENI. Trimming removed 4 bases from V and 3 bases from J, with 12 bases in between. The CDR3: CASSLRGMDTGELFF. DNA of the CDR3: TGTGCCAGCTCACTGAGGGGGATGGACACCGGGGAGCTGTTTTTT.

The chain combines TRBV28 with TRBJ2-7; 11 nucleotides line up with TRBD2. The trim removed 2 bases at V and 0 bases at J, leaving 0 bases unmatched. Germline V gene data show CDR1 as MDHEN and CDR2 as SYDVKM. This CDR3 is 15 amino acids long. CDR3 loop: CASSLGTSGSYEQYF. Here the CDR3 DNA reads TGTGCCAGCAGTTTAGGGACTAGCGGCTCCTACGAGCAGTACTTC.

V is TRBV4-1 and J is TRBJ1-5; 9 bases are a match to TRBD1. CDR1 MGHRA and CDR2 YSYEKL come from the germline V gene. The junction had 2 bases not matched to a gene; V was cut back by 1 base and J by 4 bases. The CDR3 has 15 amino acids. The CDR3 nucleotides are TGCGCCAGCAGCCAAGCCGGGACAGGGAATCAGCCCCAGCATTTT. Translating gives CASSQAGTGNQPQHF.

The V gene is TRBV13, the J gene TRBJ2-3, with TRBD2 matching over 12 bases. The CDR3 is 16 residues long. Germline CDR1 PRHDT, CDR2 FYEKMQ (reference sequence). J gave up 4 bases and V 5 bases, and 7 bases lay outside the gene matches. In nucleotides, the CDR3 is TGTGCCAGCAGCCCAAGACTAGCGGGAGCTCCAGATACGCAGTATTTT. This codes for CASSPRLAGAPDTQYF.

This clone is a singleton in its sample. The DNA for the CDR3 is TGTGCCAGCAGCTTAGCGTTTTTGACGGGGGAGCAGTTCTTC. This translates into CASSLAFLTGEQFF. This chain joins TRBV7-9 and TRBJ2-1; D is possibly TRBD2 (5 bases). Trimming stripped 0 bases from V and 10 bases from J, with 13 bases between. This CDR3 is 14 amino acids long. In germline, CDR1 is SEHNR, CDR2 FQNEAQ (reference sequence). Looking up the rest from reference TRBV7-9 and TRBJ2-1 gives the full variable domain: DTGVSQNPRHKITKRGQNVTFRCDPISEHNRLYWYRQTLGQGPEFLTYFQNEAQLEKSRLLSDRFSAERPKGSFSTLEIQRTEQGDSAMYLCASSLAFLTGEQFFGPGTRLTVL.

The V gene is TRBV30, the J gene TRBJ2-7; TRBD1 might be the D (5 bases). This CDR3 spans 12 amino acids. Per the germline V gene, CDR1 is GTSNPN and CDR2 is SVGIG (reference sequence). The V gene lost 7 bases and the J gene lost 3 bases, with 13 bases spanning the gap. The CDR3 coding sequence is TGTGCCTTCAGGGAAGGGTACTACGAGCAGTACTTC. Translating gives CAFREGYYEQYF.

The V gene is TRBV5-1, the J gene TRBJ2-5; 7 bases agree with TRBD2. CDR3 length: 14 residues. The trim removed 1 base at V and 10 bases at J, leaving 10 bases unmatched. The germline CDR1 and CDR2 sequences are SGHRS and YFSETQ. CDR3 DNA sequence: TGCGCCAGCAGCTTGAACCTGGCCCGGGGGGACCAGTACTTC. Translated: CASSLNLARGDQYF.

The chain recombines TRBV28 with TRBJ2-1; TRBD2 aligns across 11 bases. V dropped 5 bases and J dropped 10; count of bases not matched to a gene: 7. The CDR3 is 14 amino acids. CDR1 and CDR2 (germline): MDHEN, SYDVKM. The CDR3: CASSALAGGYEQFF. In DNA, the CDR3 is TGTGCCAGCAGTGCCCTAGCGGGAGGATACGAGCAGTTCTTC.

In its sample, this clone was seen a few times. The chain uses TRBV6-4 and TRBJ1-2; no firm D call. This CDR3 spans 14 amino acids. V was cut by 6 bases and J by 6 bases, with 17 bases left in between. Per the germline V gene, CDR1 is MRHNA and CDR2 is SNTAGT. Written as DNA, the CDR3 is TGTGCCAGCAGGACCTCAGCTGGCGGGGATGGCTACACCTTC. Protein product: CASRTSAGGDGYTF.

V and J are TRBV2 and TRBJ1-2; D might be TRBD1 (5 bases). The CDR3 has 14 residues. The ends were cut back, 6 bases at V and 4 bases at J, with 15 bases in the middle. Germline CDR1 SNHLY, CDR2 FYNNEI. Here the CDR3 DNA reads TGTGCCAGCAGGGGATTCGGGGGTGGCTATGGCTACACCTTC. It yields the protein CASRGFGGGYGYTF.

This clone occurred a few times. The rearrangement links TRBV5-4 to TRBJ2-7; the match to TRBD2 covers 14 bases. Per germline, CDR1 SGHNT and CDR2 YYREEE (reference sequence). Trimming at V came to 2 bases and at J to 2 bases, leaving 9 bases not matched to a gene. The length of the CDR3 is 18 residues. The CDR3 loop is CASSFGLAGGAGAYEQYF. CDR3 bases: TGTGCCAGCAGCTTCGGACTAGCGGGAGGAGCGGGCGCCTACGAGCAGTACTTC.

The sample holds a few counts of this clone. The CDR3 loop is CASSAGTGTVASGYTF. The CDR3 DNA follows: TGCGCCAGCAGCGCCGGGACAGGGACGGTGGCAAGTGGCTACACCTTC. The rearrangement joins TRBV5-1 to TRBJ1-2, with 9 positions matching TRBD1. The CDR3 contains 16 residues. CDR1 is SGHRS, CDR2 YFSETQ, per germline. The ends lost 4 bases at V and 7 bases at J; junction bases unmatched: 14.

The chain couples TRBV10-1 to TRBJ2-7; maybe TRBD1 (6 bases). This CDR3 is 14 amino acids long. V was trimmed by 8 bases and J by 1 base, leaving 15 bases between them. Germline values: CDR1 WNHNN, CDR2 SYGVQD (reference sequence). In DNA form, the CDR3 reads TGCGCCAGCGAACCGCAGGGGAATTCCTACGAGCAGTACTTC. This encodes CASEPQGNSYEQYF.

Comments on this clone: The germline gene is not matched at one end of the junction; a read error may be the cause. The V gene is TRBV15, the J gene TRBJ2-2; D remains unclear. This CDR3 is 15 amino acids long. CDR1 is LNHNV and CDR2 is YYDKDF in the germline V gene (reference sequence). The CDR3 here is CPTSSRDKDTGELFF. The CDR3 bases are TGTCCCACCAGCAGCCGTGACAAGGACACCGGGGAGCTGTTTTTT.

The genes are TRBV5-4 and TRBJ1-2, with TRBD1 matching over 8 bases. Germline CDR1 and CDR2: SGHNT and YYREEE (reference sequence). V trimming: 4 bases; J trimming: 4 bases; junction bases outside the gene matches: 9. The CDR3 length is 15 residues. The CDR3 reads CASSPGTGLSYGYTF. CDR3 DNA sequence: TGTGCCAGCAGCCCTGGGACAGGACTTTCCTATGGCTACACCTTC.

The chain uses TRBV9 and TRBJ2-3, with D tentatively TRBD2 (5 bases). V shed 1 base and J shed 2 bases, with 11 bases lying between them. This CDR3 comprises 15 residues. The germline gives CDR1 SGDLS, CDR2 YYNGEE. CDR3 coding DNA: TGTGCCAGCAGCGTAACCAGCGGTTTCACAGATACGCAGTATTTT. This encodes CASSVTSGFTDTQYF.

The chain recombines TRBV14 with TRBJ2-7, with 9 positions matching TRBD1. The V and J ends lost 3 bases and 2 bases, in that order; junction bases with no gene match: 5. The germline V gene has CDR1 SGHDN and CDR2 FVKESK. The CDR3 extends over 15 amino acids. CDR3 nucleotides: TGTGCCAGCAGCCAGAGGACAGGGGAAACCTACGAGCAGTACTTC. This encodes CASSQRTGETYEQYF. Filled out from reference TRBV14 and TRBJ2-7, the complete variable domain reads EAGVTQFPSHSVIEKGQTVTLRCDPISGHDNLYWYRRVMGKEIKFLLHFVKESKQDESGMPNNRFLAERTGGTYSTLKVQPAELEDSGVYFCASSQRTGETYEQYFGPGTRLTVT.

This clone was counted only a few times. The CDR3 loop reads CASSLAQNQPQHF. The CDR3 DNA is TGTGCCAGCAGCTTAGCCCAGAATCAGCCCCAGCATTTT. This chain links TRBV7-2 with TRBJ1-5, with D hard to call. The V gene lost 0 bases and the J gene lost 4 bases, with 4 bases spanning the gap. CDR3 length: 13 amino acids. Germline lookup yields CDR1 SGHTA and CDR2 FQGNSA.

The chain is built from TRBV7-9 and TRBJ1-2; D is perhaps TRBD1 (6 bases). Per the germline V gene, CDR1 is SEHNR and CDR2 is FQNEAQ (reference sequence). V was pared by 3 bases and J by 4 bases, with 15 bases between. This CDR3 is 15 amino acids long. The CDR3 reads CASSFSTGAGYGYTF. CDR3 coding DNA: TGTGCCAGCAGCTTCTCGACAGGTGCGGGCTATGGCTACACCTTC.

This chain links TRBV4-1 with TRBJ2-7; 8 bases line up with TRBD2. The J segment lost 7 bases and the V segment lost 4 bases, leaving 12 bases of the junction unmatched. The CDR3 is made up of 15 amino acids. The germline V gene has CDR1 MGHRA and CDR2 YSYEKL. This CDR3 is CASSRQRETSSEQYF. In nucleotides, the CDR3 is TGCGCCAGCAGCCGCCAGCGGGAGACCTCGAGTGAGCAGTACTTC.

This clone is a singleton in its sample. The chain uses TRBV27 and TRBJ2-7; D not certain. Germline CDR1 and CDR2: MNHEY and SMNVEV (reference sequence). The V gene lost 0 bases and the J gene lost 3 bases, with 6 bases spanning the gap. The CDR3 consists of 13 residues. The CDR3 sequence is CASSLSKLYEQYF. The DNA for the CDR3 is TGTGCCAGCAGTTTATCGAAGCTCTACGAGCAGTACTTC.

This clone showed up just once. The chain has TRBV14 and TRBJ2-7; D not certain. The germline V and J ends were trimmed by 0 bases and 3 bases, with 3 bases remaining between them. The CDR3 covers 12 residues. The germline gives CDR1 SGHDN, CDR2 FVKESK. CDR3 sequence reads: CASSQESYEQYF. As DNA, the CDR3 is TGTGCCAGCAGCCAAGAGAGCTACGAGCAGTACTTC.

This chain joins TRBV7-2 and TRBJ2-7; 10 nucleotides agree with TRBD2. After removal of 1 base from V and 4 bases from J, the junction contained 7 bases not matched to a gene. The length of the CDR3 is 16 residues. Germline CDR1 and CDR2: SGHTA and FQGNSA. The CDR3 DNA is TGTGCCAGCAGCTTAGAAATAGCGGGAGGAGTATACGAGCAGTACTTC. It yields the protein CASSLEIAGGVYEQYF. Full variable domain (remainder filled in from reference TRBV7-2 and TRBJ2-7): GAGVSQSPSNKVTEKGKDVELRCDPISGHTALYWYRQSLGQGLEFLIYFQGNSAPDKSGLPSDRFSAERTGGSVSTLTIQRTQQEDSAVYLCASSLEIAGGVYEQYFGPGTRLTVT.

This clone has just one count. This CDR3 is CASSLSPKDRAAFF. The CDR3 DNA sequence: TGTGCCAGCAGTTTATCACCGAAGGACAGGGCAGCTTTCTTT. J is TRBJ1-1 and V is TRBV27; 8 bases are shared with TRBD1. The V gene's germline CDR1 is MNHEY and CDR2 SMNVEV (reference sequence). Germline trimming cut 0 bases from V and 10 bases from J; bases unmatched to any gene: 7. This CDR3 has 14 residues.

The chain recombines TRBV19 with TRBJ2-2, with 7 nucleotides matching TRBD2. The trim removed 9 bases at V and 0 bases at J, leaving 4 bases unmatched. This CDR3 is built from 14 residues. CDR1 and CDR2 from the germline V gene are LNHDA and SQIVND (reference sequence). The CDR3 is CASTSGANTGELFF. CDR3 sequence (DNA): TGTGCCAGCACCAGCGGGGCGAACACCGGGGAGCTGTTTTTT.

V and J are TRBV10-1 and TRBJ2-7; D gene unclear. The ends were cut back, 3 bases at V and 1 base at J, with 7 bases in the middle. CDR1 and CDR2 from the germline V gene are WNHNN and SYGVQD (reference sequence). This CDR3 is 13 amino acids long. This CDR3 reads CASSEHRSYEQYF. The CDR3 nucleotides are TGCGCCAGCAGTGAACACAGATCCTACGAGCAGTACTTC.

The rearrangement joins TRBV5-5 to TRBJ2-6; 11 bases fit TRBD2. This CDR3 has 16 residues. The V gene end was trimmed by 10 bases and the J gene end by 0 bases; junction bases not matched to a gene: 6. The germline gives CDR1 SGHKS, CDR2 YYEKEE (reference sequence). This CDR3 is CAGGTSGSSGANVLTF. For the CDR3, the DNA is TGTGCCGGAGGGACTAGCGGTAGCTCTGGGGCCAACGTCCTGACTTTC.